Included here is one T cell receptor (beta chain) sequence, with context. The antigen is unknown. The data belong to a study of shared clonotypes between healthy human individuals. The study, taken as a whole, reports: Generation probabilities of non-shared clonotypes were lower (relative to those shared by all four donors).

This CDR3 spans 14 amino acids. Germline CDR1 SEHNR, CDR2 FQNEAQ (reference sequence). Trimming cost V 1 base and J 1 base, with 5 bases left between them. Donation came from healthy HIV-negative adults that had no recent acute infections or vaccinations. A split of CD4+ cells into CD45RA+ naive and CD45RA-negative memory subsets was performed. Measured with immunoSEQ multiplex PCR; TCRdb has only the in-frame clones, and not every one. The data show roughly 700,000 clones, around 67% seen once. V gene TRBV7-9 combines with J gene TRBJ2-1; tentative D call: TRBD2 (5 bases). The origin of this receptor is a woman under 40 in good health. Sequenced material: memory CD4+ T cells sorted from blood. The subset is: CD45RA-negative fraction. CDR3 residues: CASSLGESYNEQFF. In nucleotides, the CDR3 is TGTGCCAGCAGCTTAGGGGAGTCCTACAATGAGCAGTTCTTC.